These 7 T cell receptor beta chains were all obtained from the same sample, sequenced in a study of cytotoxic CD8 clonotypes in ibrutinib-treated CLL. The data were produced by immunoSEQ multiplex PCR, yet TCRdb's version contains in-frame clones alone and is incomplete. Of roughly 24,000 clones in the sample, 78% were seen once. This specimen consisted of PBMCs, obtained before ibrutinib treatment. All receptors derive from a human donor with chronic lymphocytic leukemia.

CDR3 in DNA: TGTGCCAGCAGCTCGACAGGGATGGGCAATCAGCCCCAGCATTTT. Protein product: CASSSTGMGNQPQHF. This chain links TRBV6-5 with TRBJ1-5, with TRBD1 matching over 7 bases. The J segment lost 2 bases and the V segment lost 6 bases, leaving 7 bases of the junction unmatched. Per germline, CDR1 MNHEY and CDR2 SVGAGI. The CDR3 loop spans 15 amino acids.

The V and J genes are TRBV7-2 and TRBJ2-1, with 11 bases that match TRBD2. J was trimmed by 9 bases and V by 5 bases; bases with no gene match: 9. Germline V CDR1 and CDR2: SGHTA, FQGNSA. CDR3 length equals 15 residues. The CDR3 DNA is TGTGCCAGCAGCCGAACTAGCGGGAGTTATAGTGAGCAGTTCTTC. This codes for CASSRTSGSYSEQFF.

This chain connects TRBV6-1 to TRBJ1-2; 8 bases align to TRBD1. The V and J ends lost 4 bases and 5 bases, in that order; junction bases with no gene match: 6. Germline V gene sequence: CDR1 MNHNS, CDR2 SASEGT. This CDR3 has 14 amino acids. The CDR3 here is CASSGSGTGYGYTF. The CDR3 nucleotides read TGTGCCAGCAGTGGGAGCGGGACAGGTTATGGCTACACCTTC.

This rearrangement joins TRBV18 to TRBJ2-7; 8 bases line up with TRBD2. The germline CDR1 and CDR2 sequences are KGHSH and LQKENI. Trimming at V came to 0 bases and at J to 0 bases, leaving 4 bases not matched to a gene. The CDR3 runs to 16 residues. CDR3 region: CASSPPASGSSYEQYF. Here the CDR3 DNA reads TGTGCCAGCTCACCACCGGCGAGCGGGAGCTCCTACGAGCAGTACTTC.

The chain carries TRBV6-4 and TRBJ2-7, with 9 positions matching TRBD1. V was clipped by 3 bases and J by 1 base; unmatched bases: 4. The CDR3 length is 15 residues. In germline, CDR1 is MRHNA, CDR2 SNTAGT. This chain's CDR3 is CASSEGTGISYEQYF. The CDR3 bases are TGTGCCAGCAGTGAAGGGACAGGGATATCCTACGAGCAGTACTTC.

The chain links TRBV4-3 to TRBJ2-1, with D perhaps given as TRBD1 or TRBD2 (6 bases each). CDR3 size: 12 residues. V was cut by 3 bases and J by 12 bases, with 12 bases left in between. The germline V gene has CDR1 LGHNA and CDR2 YSLEER. CDR3 amino acids: CASSHSGGGQFF. The DNA of the CDR3 is TGCGCCAGCAGCCATAGCGGAGGGGGGCAGTTCTTC.

The rearrangement joins TRBV5-1 to TRBJ2-1; 7 nucleotides line up with TRBD2. This CDR3 has 14 amino acids. Per germline, CDR1 SGHRS and CDR2 YFSETQ. Trimming took 8 bases from V and 2 from J; bases not matched to a gene: 7. DNA for the CDR3: TGCGCCAGTGGGGGGACTAACACCTACAATGAGCAGTTCTTC. It translates to CASGGTNTYNEQFF.